The 5 T cell receptor beta chains given below trace back to one sample, sequenced in a study of shared clonotypes between healthy human individuals. Produced via immunoSEQ multiplex PCR; TCRdb's table is partial and in-frame only. The data contain about 2 million clones, 85% to 95% of them seen just once; the ten biggest clones take up under 0.15%. The specimen was naive CD4+ T cells sorted from blood. The subset is: CD45RA+ positively selected. The receptors originated from a man younger than 35 in good health.

The J gene is TRBJ1-2, the V gene TRBV18, with 7 bases identical to TRBD1. This CDR3 is built from 16 residues. From germline, CDR1 is KGHSH and CDR2 LQKENI. J lost 2 bases, V lost 6 bases, and 12 bases had no gene match. CDR3 sequence (DNA): TGTGCCAGCTCTCCCGACAGGGTGAGGGCCAACTATGGCTACACCTTC. Amino acids: CASSPDRVRANYGYTF.

The gene calls are TRBV10-3 and TRBJ2-3; TRBD2 aligns across 12 bases. The CDR3 runs to 18 residues. The germline V gene encodes CDR1 ENHRY and CDR2 SYGVKD. V gave up 2 bases and J gave up 4 bases; unmatched junction bases: 10. As DNA, the CDR3 is TGTGCCATCAGTGAGGACCTCCGGACTAGCGGGGCCGCAGATACGCAGTATTTT. Translating gives CAISEDLRTSGAADTQYF.

This chain links TRBV4-3 with TRBJ1-2; the D is unclear. CDR3 length: 15 residues. The germline gives CDR1 LGHNA, CDR2 YSLEER. V was clipped by 1 base and J by 0 bases, with 9 bases between them. Here the CDR3 reads CASSQGTAANYGYTF. The CDR3 nucleotides are TGCGCCAGCAGCCAAGGAACTGCTGCTAACTATGGCTACACCTTC.

Written as DNA, the CDR3 is TGTGCCAGCGGCAGGCAGGGAGGGACCGGGGAGCTGTTTTTT. This encodes CASGRQGGTGELFF. J is TRBJ2-2 and V is TRBV9; 7 positions agree with TRBD2. In germline, CDR1 is SGDLS, CDR2 YYNGEE. CDR3 size: 14 residues. The V segment lost 7 bases and the J segment 5 bases; nucleotides outside the gene matches: 8.

This clone came up a few times. The sample contains more than one DNA sequence encoding this CDR3. The chain recombines TRBV5-1 with TRBJ1-3, with D perhaps matching TRBD1 (5 bases). Trimming stripped 0 bases from V and 2 bases from J, with 6 bases between. Germline-derived CDR1 and CDR2 are SGHRS and YFSETQ. The CDR3 sequence is 14 residues long. The CDR3 DNA reads as TGCGCCAGCAGCTTGGTGGGGGCTGGAAACACCATATATTTT. Amino acids: CASSLVGAGNTIYF.